These T cell receptor beta chains were read from a single sample in a study of beta chain features in type 1 diabetes. TCRdb keeps only in-frame clones here, not all; method: immunoSEQ multiplex PCR. The sample contains more than 130,000 clones, 6.9% of which appear only once. The sequenced material came from central memory CD4+ T cells from blood. The receptors derive from a woman aged 25 to 45 in good health. Both conserved end residues are part of each CDR3. A D gene is named only where the DNA matches it firmly. Clone size is stated in some rows and not others, as once, few, many or a class when expanded.

>TRBV15|-|13|TRBJ2-5|TRBD2
CATSTSGSETQYF
TGTGCCACCAGTACTAGCGGGAGTGAGACCCAGTACTTC
>TRBV29-1|many|13|TRBJ2-7|TRBD1
CSVEVTGDHEQYF
TGCAGCGTTGAAGTGACAGGGGACCACGAGCAGTACTTC
>TRBV5-1|-|12|TRBJ2-7|-
CASSPSGDEQYF
TGCGCCAGCAGCCCATCGGGAGACGAGCAGTACTTC
>TRBV6-1|few|13|TRBJ1-2|TRBD1
CASRPGGNYGYTF
TGTGCCAGCAGGCCAGGGGGCAACTATGGCTACACCTTC
>TRBV5-8|few|17|TRBJ2-1|-
CASSRGVRDNGYNEQFF
TGTGCCAGCAGCCGAGGGGTTCGGGACAATGGCTACAATGAGCAGTTCTTC
>TRBV29-1|-|16|TRBJ1-2|TRBD1
CSVEGNVGQGNYGYTF
TGCAGCGTTGAAGGGAACGTTGGACAGGGGAACTATGGCTACACCTTC
>TRBV27|-|14|TRBJ2-2|-
CASSWQGGTGELFF
TGTGCCAGCAGTTGGCAGGGTGGCACCGGGGAGCTGTTTTTT
>TRBV5-4|few|16|TRBJ2-1|TRBD2
CASSLSFTSAYNEQFF
TGTGCCAGCAGCTTGTCTTTCACTAGCGCATACAATGAGCAGTTCTTC
>TRBV6-1|-|15|TRBJ2-7|TRBD2
CASSEIAGANYEQYF
TGTGCCAGCAGTGAGATAGCGGGAGCGAACTACGAGCAGTACTTC
>TRBV30|many|17|TRBJ1-2|-
CAWSPTGASLHNYGYTF
TGTGCCTGGAGCCCAACAGGAGCCTCTTTACACAACTATGGCTACACCTTC
>TRBV27|-|15|TRBJ1-5|TRBD1
CASSFLQGSNQPQHF
TGTGCCAGCAGTTTCCTACAGGGGAGCAATCAGCCCCAGCATTTT
>TRBV30|-|13|TRBJ1-1|TRBD1
CAWSPRTGAGAFF
TGTGCCTGGAGTCCCCGGACAGGGGCCGGAGCTTTCTTT
>TRBV30|many|13|TRBJ1-1|-
CAWRKQGNTEAFF
TGTGCCTGGAGAAAACAGGGTAATACTGAAGCTTTCTTT
>TRBV18|few|15|TRBJ1-4|-
CASSPAEGTNEKLFF
TGTGCCAGCTCACCGGCCGAGGGTACTAATGAAAAACTGTTTTTT
>TRBV19|-|16|TRBJ2-1|TRBD2
CASSPRKTSGNNEQFF
TGTGCCAGTAGTCCCAGAAAGACTAGCGGAAACAATGAGCAGTTCTTC
>TRBV27|-|14|TRBJ2-7|-
CASSFLGPAYEQYF
TGTGCCAGCAGTTTCCTAGGCCCCGCCTACGAGCAGTACTTC
>TRBV7-2|few|15|TRBJ2-7|TRBD1
CASRQGQGNRYEQYF
TGTGCCAGCAGGCAGGGACAGGGAAATCGATACGAGCAGTACTTC
>TRBV28|few|14|TRBJ2-7|-
CASGGITSPYEQYF
TGTGCCAGCGGCGGGATAACTTCACCCTACGAGCAGTACTTC
>TRBV15|-|19|TRBJ2-3|TRBD2
CATSRGGSSGSLSTDTQYF
TGTGCCACCAGCAGAGGCGGGTCTAGCGGGAGCCTCAGCACAGATACGCAGTATTTT
>TRBV6-5|-|15|TRBJ2-1|-
CASSYRGMGDNEQFF
TGTGCCAGCAGTTACCGCGGGATGGGGGACAATGAGCAGTTCTTC
>TRBV7-2|few|16|TRBJ2-3|-
CASSFGTQRSTDTQYF
TGTGCCAGCAGCTTCGGGACACAACGTAGCACAGATACGCAGTATTTT
>TRBV7-2|-|15|TRBJ1-2|-
CASSLGAGANYGYTF
TGTGCCAGCAGCTTAGGGGCAGGCGCTAACTATGGCTACACCTTC
>TRBV4-1|-|18|TRBJ2-6|-
CASSQRSLSSSGANVLTF
TGCGCCAGCAGCCAGAGGTCTTTGAGTTCTTCTGGGGCCAACGTCCTGACTTTC
>TRBV21-1|-|16|TRBJ2-3|-
CASRRSGTGGPDTQYF
TGTGCCAGCAGAAGATCCGGGACAGGGGGCCCAGATACGCAGTATTTT
>TRBV7-6|few|13|TRBJ2-7|TRBD1
CASSSDRVNEQYF
TGTGCCAGCAGCTCCGACAGGGTCAACGAGCAGTACTTC
>TRBV7-2|few|14|TRBJ2-7|TRBD1
CASRAGTGRYEQYF
TGTGCCAGCAGAGCCGGGACAGGACGCTACGAGCAGTACTTC
>TRBV7-2|few|14|TRBJ1-1|-
CACSHGILNTEAFF
TGTGCGTGTTCCCACGGGATATTGAACACTGAAGCTTTCTTT
>TRBV6-4|few|15|TRBJ1-1|TRBD1
CASSLTGQTNTEAFF
TGTGCCAGCTCTTTAACGGGACAGACGAACACTGAAGCTTTCTTT
>TRBV2|few|14|TRBJ1-1|-
CASAGYLMNTEAFF
TGTGCCAGCGCAGGGTACTTGATGAACACTGAAGCTTTCTTT
>TRBV5-4|-|15|TRBJ2-1|TRBD2
CASSSGTSGYNEQFF
TGTGCCAGCAGCTCCGGGACTAGCGGATACAATGAGCAGTTCTTC
>TRBV11-2|few|17|TRBJ1-5|-
CASSPDISAEGSQPQHF
TGTGCCAGCAGCCCCGATATCTCGGCCGAGGGTAGTCAGCCCCAGCATTTT
>TRBV7-3|many|13|TRBJ2-3|-
CASSLSPTGTQYF
TGTGCCAGCAGCTTATCACCCACCGGTACGCAGTATTTT
>TRBV16|-|15|TRBJ2-2|-
CASGLRTANTGELFF
TGTGCCAGCGGCCTACGGACTGCGAACACCGGGGAGCTGTTTTTT
>TRBV7-2|-|15|TRBJ2-5|-
CASSAQQVPQETQYF
TGTGCCAGCAGCGCCCAACAGGTCCCCCAAGAGACCCAGTACTTC
>TRBV10-3|few|15|TRBJ2-3|TRBD2
CAISEMGGSTDTQYF
TGTGCCATCAGTGAGATGGGAGGGAGCACAGATACGCAGTATTTT
>TRBV27|-|13|TRBJ2-1|TRBD2
CASSRTSVDEQFF
TGTGCCAGCAGTAGGACTAGCGTAGATGAGCAGTTCTTC
>TRBV15|many|15|TRBJ2-5|TRBD1
CATSITGTGKETQYF
TGTGCCACCAGCATAACTGGGACAGGAAAAGAGACCCAGTACTTC
>TRBV7-3|-|14|TRBJ2-1|-
CASSDSDRRYEQFF
TGTGCCAGCAGCGACTCCGACAGGAGGTATGAGCAGTTCTTC